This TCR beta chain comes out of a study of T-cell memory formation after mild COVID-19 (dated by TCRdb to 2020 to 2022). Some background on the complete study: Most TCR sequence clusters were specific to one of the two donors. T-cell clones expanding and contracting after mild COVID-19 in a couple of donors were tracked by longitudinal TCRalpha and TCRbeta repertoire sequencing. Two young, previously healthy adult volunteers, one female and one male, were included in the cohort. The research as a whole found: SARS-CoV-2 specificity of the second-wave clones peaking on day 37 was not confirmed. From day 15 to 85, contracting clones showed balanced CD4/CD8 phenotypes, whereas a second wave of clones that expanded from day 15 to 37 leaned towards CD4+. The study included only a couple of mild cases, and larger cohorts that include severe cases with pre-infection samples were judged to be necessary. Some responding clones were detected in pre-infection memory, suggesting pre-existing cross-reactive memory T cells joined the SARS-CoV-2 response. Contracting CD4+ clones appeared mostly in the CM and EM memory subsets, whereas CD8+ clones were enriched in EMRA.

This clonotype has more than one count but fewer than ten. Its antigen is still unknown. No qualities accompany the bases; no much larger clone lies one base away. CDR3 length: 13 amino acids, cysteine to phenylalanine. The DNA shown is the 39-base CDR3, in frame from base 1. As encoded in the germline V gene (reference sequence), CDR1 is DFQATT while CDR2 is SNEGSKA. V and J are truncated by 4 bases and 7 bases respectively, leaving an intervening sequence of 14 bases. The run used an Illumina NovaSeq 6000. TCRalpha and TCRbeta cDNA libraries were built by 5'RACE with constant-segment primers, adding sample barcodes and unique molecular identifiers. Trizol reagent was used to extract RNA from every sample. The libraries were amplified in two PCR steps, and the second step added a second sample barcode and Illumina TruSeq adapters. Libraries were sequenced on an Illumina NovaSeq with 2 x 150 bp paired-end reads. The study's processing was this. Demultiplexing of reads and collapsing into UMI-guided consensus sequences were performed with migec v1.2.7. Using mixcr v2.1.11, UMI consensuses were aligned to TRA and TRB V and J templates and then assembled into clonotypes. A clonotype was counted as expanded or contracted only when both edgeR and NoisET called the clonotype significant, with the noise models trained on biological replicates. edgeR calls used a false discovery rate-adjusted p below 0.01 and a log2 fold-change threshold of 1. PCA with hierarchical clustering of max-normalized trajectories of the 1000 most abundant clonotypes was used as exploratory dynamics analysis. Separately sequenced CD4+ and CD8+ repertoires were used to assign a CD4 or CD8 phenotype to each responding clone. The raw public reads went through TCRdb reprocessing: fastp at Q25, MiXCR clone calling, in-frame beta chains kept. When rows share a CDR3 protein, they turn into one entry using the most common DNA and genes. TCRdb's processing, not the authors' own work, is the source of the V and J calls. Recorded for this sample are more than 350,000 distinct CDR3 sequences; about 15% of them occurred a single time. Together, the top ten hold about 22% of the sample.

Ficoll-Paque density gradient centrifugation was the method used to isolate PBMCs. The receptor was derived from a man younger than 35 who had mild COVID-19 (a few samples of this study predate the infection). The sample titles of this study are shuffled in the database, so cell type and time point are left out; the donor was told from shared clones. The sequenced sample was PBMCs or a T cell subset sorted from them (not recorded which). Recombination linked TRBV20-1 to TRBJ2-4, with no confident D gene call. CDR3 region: CSAKDVTQNIQYF. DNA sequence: TGCAGTGCTAAGGACGTCACCCAGAACATTCAGTACTTC.